This TCR beta chain was recorded in a study of blood T cell repertoires in COVID-19 (dated by TCRdb to about 2020). The study in broad terms: Samples covering the acute and convalescent phases of COVID-19 were provided by collaborators in the United States, Italy and Spain. Sample metadata almost always included a de-identified subject ID, COVID-19 status, age in years and sex. HLA class I and class II types, where available, came from metadata supplied by the sample provider rather than from assay-based typing. Samples came from the ongoing ImmuneRACE study (first 160 participants) plus 1,254 subjects from 6 global collaborators. The material from the prospective study consisted of cDNA or gDNA derived from T cells, B-cell-depleted T cells, or PBMCs. The repertoires were made available in a free public database intended to serve as a resource for research on the immune response to SARS-CoV-2. Subjects who had been exposed to COVID-19, were actively infected with it, or had recovered from it provided the deeply sampled blood TCRbeta repertoires that made up the dataset. What the work shows at the level of the full study, not this receptor alone: The amount of clinical and demographic metadata varied by source and participant and was provided uncurated.

TCRbeta CDR3 regions were amplified from genomic DNA using the immunoSEQ Assay, a bias-controlled multiplex PCR. Processing in the source paper ran as follows. Within the assay, amplification of reference gene primers was used to estimate how many nucleated cells each sample contained. Sequence reads were collapsed and filtered to measure the absolute abundance of every unique TCRbeta CDR3 rearrangement. For each sample, productive Simpson clonality was calculated as the square root of Simpson's diversity index over productive rearrangements. Here the immuneACCESS table is served through TCRdb, limited to in-frame sequences with V and J called. Missing clones are a known gap in these copies; in checked studies unresolved V genes cover under half, and the rest lacks a known reason. The DNA was the basis for D and trimming; V, J and clone size are from that table. In this sample the table shows tens of thousands of clones, approximately 82% of which occur a single time. Roughly 45% of the sample goes to the ten largest clones.

Whole blood was collected in K2EDTA tubes by collaborating institutions according to the institutions' own protocols. For TCRbeta analysis, collaborators shipped samples in one of three forms: frozen whole blood, isolated PBMCs, or DNA extracted from either of those sample types. A word on this clone: This clone's antigen is unknown. Per-base qualities were not stored, and no clone one base away is much larger.

Per the germline V gene (reference sequence), PRHDT is the CDR1 and FYEKMQ is the CDR2. The junction shows trimming of 1 base on V and 3 bases on J, and the gene matches do not reach 7 bases of it. CDR3 length: 17 amino acids, cysteine to phenylalanine. Only the CDR3 DNA stays, 51 bases, in frame from base 1. The sequence was obtained from a woman over 75 with active or convalescent COVID-19. This chain is built from TRBV13 and TRBJ2-2; 8 bases in the junction line up with TRBD2. What was sequenced was peripheral blood. The CDR3 protein sequence reads: CASSLASGSGYTGELFF. The DNA sequence is given as TGTGCCAGCAGCTTAGCCAGCGGGAGTGGGTACACCGGGGAGCTGTTTTTT.